The subject of this entry is one TCR beta chain. This sample is part of a study of T-cell reconstitution after alpha-beta-depleted transplantation in children. The CDR3 runs 12 residues. Trimming stripped 4 bases from V and 6 bases from J, with 7 bases between. Germline values: CDR1 SGHDT, CDR2 YYEEEE. It was with unique molecular identifiers that the TCRbeta library was prepared. Each CDR3 protein gets one entry after TCRdb re-called the PCR reads with MiXCR. The data contain about 400,000 distinct CDR3 sequences, approximately 12% of them seen just once; the ten biggest clones take up about 4.5%. This receptor was taken from a human donor who donated a stem cell graft to a child with Fanconi anemia. Sequenced material: PBMCs, taken from the stem cell graft. The J gene is TRBJ2-2, the V gene TRBV5-6; a weak D match, TRBD1 (6 bases). The chain's CDR3 is CASSRTAGELFF. DNA for the CDR3: TGTGCCAGCAGCCGGACAGCCGGGGAGCTGTTTTTT.